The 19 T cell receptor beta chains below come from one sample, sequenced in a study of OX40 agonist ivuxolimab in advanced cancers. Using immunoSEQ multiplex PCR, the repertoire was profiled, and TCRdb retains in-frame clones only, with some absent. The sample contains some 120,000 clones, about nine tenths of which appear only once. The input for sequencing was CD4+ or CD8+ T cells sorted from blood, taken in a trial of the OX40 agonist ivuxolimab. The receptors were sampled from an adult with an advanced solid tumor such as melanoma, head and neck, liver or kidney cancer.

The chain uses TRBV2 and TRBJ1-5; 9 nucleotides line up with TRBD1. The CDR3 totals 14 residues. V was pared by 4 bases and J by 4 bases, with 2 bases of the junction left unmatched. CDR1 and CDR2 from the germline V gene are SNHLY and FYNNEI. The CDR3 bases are TGTGCCAGCAGTGCCGGGACAGGGAATCAGCCCCAGCATTTT. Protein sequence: CASSAGTGNQPQHF.

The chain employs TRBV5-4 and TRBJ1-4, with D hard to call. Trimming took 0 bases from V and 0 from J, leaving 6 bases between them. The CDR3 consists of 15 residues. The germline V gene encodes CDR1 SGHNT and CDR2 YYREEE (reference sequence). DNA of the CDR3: TGTGCCAGCAGCTTGGGTGGGGCAACTAATGAAAAACTGTTTTTT. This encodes CASSLGGATNEKLFF. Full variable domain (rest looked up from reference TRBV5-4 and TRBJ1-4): ETGVTQSPTHLIKTRGQQVTLRCSSQSGHNTVSWYQQALGQGPQFIFQYYREEENGRGNFPPRFSGLQFPNYSSELNVNALELDDSALYLCASSLGGATNEKLFFGSGTQLSVL.

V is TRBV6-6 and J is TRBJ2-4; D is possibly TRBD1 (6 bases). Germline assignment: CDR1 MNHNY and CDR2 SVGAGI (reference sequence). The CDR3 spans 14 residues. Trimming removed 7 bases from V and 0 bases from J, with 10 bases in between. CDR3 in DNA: TGTGCCAGCAACAGGGATCTAGCCAAAAACATTCAGTACTTC. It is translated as CASNRDLAKNIQYF.

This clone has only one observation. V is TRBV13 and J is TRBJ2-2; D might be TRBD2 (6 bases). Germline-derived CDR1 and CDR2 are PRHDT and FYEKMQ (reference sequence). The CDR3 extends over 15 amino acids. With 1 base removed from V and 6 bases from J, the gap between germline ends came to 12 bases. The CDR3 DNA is TGTGCCAGCAGCTTAGTTGGGAGGAAGGCCGGGGAGCTGTTTTTT. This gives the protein CASSLVGRKAGELFF. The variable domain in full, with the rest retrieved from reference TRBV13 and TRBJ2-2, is AAGVIQSPRHLIKEKRETATLKCYPIPRHDTVYWYQQGPGQDPQFLISFYEKMQSDKGSIPDRFSAQQFSDYHSELNMSSLELGDSALYFCASSLVGRKAGELFFGEGSRLTVL.

The CDR3 protein is CASSSRQGYGTQYF. Here the CDR3 DNA reads TGTGCCAGCAGCTCCAGACAGGGGTACGGGACCCAGTACTTC. This chain links TRBV11-3 with TRBJ2-5, with 8 nucleotides matching TRBD1. Germline loops: CDR1 SGHNT, CDR2 YENEEA. J gave up 7 bases and V 4 bases, and 8 bases lay outside the gene matches. The CDR3 has 14 amino acids.

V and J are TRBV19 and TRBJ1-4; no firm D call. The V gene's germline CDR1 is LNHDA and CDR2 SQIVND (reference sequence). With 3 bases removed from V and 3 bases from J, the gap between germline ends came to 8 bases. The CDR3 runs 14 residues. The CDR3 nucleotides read TGTGCCAGTAGTATTCGGGAGTCTAATGAAAAACTGTTTTTT. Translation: CASSIRESNEKLFF.

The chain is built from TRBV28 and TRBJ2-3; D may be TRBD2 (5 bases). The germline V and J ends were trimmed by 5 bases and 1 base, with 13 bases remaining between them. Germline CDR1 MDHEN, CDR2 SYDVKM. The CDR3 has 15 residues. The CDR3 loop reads CASSLRLFRTDTQYF. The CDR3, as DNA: TGTGCCAGCAGTCTGAGACTATTCCGCACAGATACGCAGTATTTT.

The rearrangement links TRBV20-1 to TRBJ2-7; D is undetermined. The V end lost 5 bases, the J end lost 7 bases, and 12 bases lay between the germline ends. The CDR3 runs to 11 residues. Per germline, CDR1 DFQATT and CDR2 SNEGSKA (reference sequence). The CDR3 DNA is TGCAGTGCTTCCAGCGAAACGGAGCAGTACTTC. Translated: CSASSETEQYF.

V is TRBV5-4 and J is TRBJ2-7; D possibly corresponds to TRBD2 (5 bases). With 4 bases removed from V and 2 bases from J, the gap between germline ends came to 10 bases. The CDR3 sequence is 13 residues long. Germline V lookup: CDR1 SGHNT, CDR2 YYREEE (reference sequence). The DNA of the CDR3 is TGTGCCAGCAGCCCCGGGGTGACCTACGAGCAGTACTTC. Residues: CASSPGVTYEQYF.

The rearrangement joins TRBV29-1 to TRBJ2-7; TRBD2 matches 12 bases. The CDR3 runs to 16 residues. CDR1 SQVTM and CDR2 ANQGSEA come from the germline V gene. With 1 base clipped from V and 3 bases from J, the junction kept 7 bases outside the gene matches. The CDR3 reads CSVEGGGLAGYYEQYF. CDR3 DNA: TGCAGCGTTGAAGGGGGCGGACTAGCGGGGTACTACGAGCAGTACTTC.

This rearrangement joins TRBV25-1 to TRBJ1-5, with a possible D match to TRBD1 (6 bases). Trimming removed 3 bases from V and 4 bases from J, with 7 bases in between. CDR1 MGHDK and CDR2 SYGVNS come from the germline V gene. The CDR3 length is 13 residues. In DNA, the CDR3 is TGTGCCAGCAGTGACACAGGGAATCAGCCCCAGCATTTT. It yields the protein CASSDTGNQPQHF.

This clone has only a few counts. CDR3 bases: TGTGCCAGCAGTACTGGGGACACTGGAAACACCATATATTTT. Its protein is CASSTGDTGNTIYF. The rearrangement links TRBV6-5 to TRBJ1-3; tentative D call: TRBD1 (6 bases). From germline, CDR1 is MNHEY and CDR2 SVGAGI. CDR3 length: 14 residues. V was clipped by 5 bases and J by 2 bases, with 10 bases between them.

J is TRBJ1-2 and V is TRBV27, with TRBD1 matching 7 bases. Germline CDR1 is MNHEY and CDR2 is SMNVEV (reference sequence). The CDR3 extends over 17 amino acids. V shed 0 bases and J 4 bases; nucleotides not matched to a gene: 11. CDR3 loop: CASSLSPVQGSRYGYTF. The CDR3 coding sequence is TGTGCCAGCAGTTTATCGCCAGTACAGGGGTCGCGCTATGGCTACACCTTC.

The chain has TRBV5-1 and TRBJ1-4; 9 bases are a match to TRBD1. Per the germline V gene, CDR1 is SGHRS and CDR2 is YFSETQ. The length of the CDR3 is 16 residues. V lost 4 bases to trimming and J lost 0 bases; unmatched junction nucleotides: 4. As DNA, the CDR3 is TGCGCCAGCAGCGAGGGACAGGGACCAACTAATGAAAAACTGTTTTTT. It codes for CASSEGQGPTNEKLFF.

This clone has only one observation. This chain's CDR3 is CASSEKGAREGTEAFF. The CDR3 nucleotides are TGCGCCAGCAGTGAGAAGGGGGCGCGGGAGGGGACTGAAGCTTTCTTT. The chain recombines TRBV10-2 with TRBJ1-1, with 7 bases aligning to TRBD1. V trimming: 2 bases; J trimming: 5 bases; junction bases outside the gene matches: 11. Germline V gene sequence: CDR1 WSHSY, CDR2 SAAADI. The CDR3 loop spans 16 amino acids.

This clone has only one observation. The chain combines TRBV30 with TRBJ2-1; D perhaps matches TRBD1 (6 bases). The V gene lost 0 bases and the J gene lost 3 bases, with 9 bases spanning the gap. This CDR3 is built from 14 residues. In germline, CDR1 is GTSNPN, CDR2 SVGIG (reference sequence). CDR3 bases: TGTGCCTGGAGTGTAGGCAGGGGCTACAATGAGCAGTTCTTC. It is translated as CAWSVGRGYNEQFF.

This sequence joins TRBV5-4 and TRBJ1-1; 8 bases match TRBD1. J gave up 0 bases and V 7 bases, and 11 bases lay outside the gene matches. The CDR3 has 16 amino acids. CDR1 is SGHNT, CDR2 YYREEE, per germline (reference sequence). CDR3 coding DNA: TGTGCCAGCCAGACAGGGGTCATGCGAGTGAACACTGAAGCTTTCTTT. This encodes CASQTGVMRVNTEAFF. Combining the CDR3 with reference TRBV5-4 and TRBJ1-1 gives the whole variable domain ETGVTQSPTHLIKTRGQQVTLRCSSQSGHNTVSWYQQALGQGPQFIFQYYREEENGRGNFPPRFSGLQFPNYSSELNVNALELDDSALYLCASQTGVMRVNTEAFFGQGTRLTVV.

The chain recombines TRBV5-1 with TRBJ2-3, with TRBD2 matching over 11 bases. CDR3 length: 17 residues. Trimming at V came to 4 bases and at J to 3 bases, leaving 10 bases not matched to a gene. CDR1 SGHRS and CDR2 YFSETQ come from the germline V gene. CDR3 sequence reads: CASSPEGSGRETDTQYF. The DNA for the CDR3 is TGCGCCAGCAGCCCGGAGGGTAGCGGGAGGGAAACAGATACGCAGTATTTT.

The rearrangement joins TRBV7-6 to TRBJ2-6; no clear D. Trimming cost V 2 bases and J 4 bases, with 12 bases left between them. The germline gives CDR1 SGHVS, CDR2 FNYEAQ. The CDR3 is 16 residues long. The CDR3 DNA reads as TGTGCCAGCAGCTTACGAGCGCTCTCCGGGGCCAACGTCCTGACTTTC. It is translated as CASSLRALSGANVLTF.